This TCR beta chain was observed in a study of early stage breast cancer tumors. Blood replicates held 0.5 ug DNA, tumor or normal breast roughly 1.5 ug, two each. Clones were read by immunoSEQ multiplex PCR, and TCRdb kept only the in-frame ones, dropping some. The sample carries about 24,000 clones, about 67% recorded once. The V and J ends lost 6 bases and 4 bases respectively, with 11 bases between them. The germline V gene encodes CDR1 MDHEN and CDR2 SYDVKM. The CDR3 has 13 residues. The J gene is TRBJ2-3, the V gene TRBV28; TRBD2 is a possible D gene (5 bases). Sequencing used breast tumor tissue. The sequence came from a person aged 55 to 69 with breast cancer. CDR3 loop: CASRPGGPDTQYF. CDR3 sequence (DNA): TGTGCCAGCAGACCCGGCGGGCCAGATACGCAGTATTTT.